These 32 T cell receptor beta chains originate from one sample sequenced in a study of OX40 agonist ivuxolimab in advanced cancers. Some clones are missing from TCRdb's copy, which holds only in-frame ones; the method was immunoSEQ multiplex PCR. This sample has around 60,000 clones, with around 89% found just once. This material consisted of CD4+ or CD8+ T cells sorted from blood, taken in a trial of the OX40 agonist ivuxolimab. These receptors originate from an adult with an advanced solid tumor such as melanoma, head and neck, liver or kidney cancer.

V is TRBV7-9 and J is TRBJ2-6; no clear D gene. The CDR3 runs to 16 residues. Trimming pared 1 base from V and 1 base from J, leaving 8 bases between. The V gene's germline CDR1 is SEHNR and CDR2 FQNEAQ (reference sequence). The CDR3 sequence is CASSLGSSSGANVLTF. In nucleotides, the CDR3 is TGTGCCAGCAGCTTAGGCTCGAGTTCTGGGGCCAACGTCCTGACTTTC.

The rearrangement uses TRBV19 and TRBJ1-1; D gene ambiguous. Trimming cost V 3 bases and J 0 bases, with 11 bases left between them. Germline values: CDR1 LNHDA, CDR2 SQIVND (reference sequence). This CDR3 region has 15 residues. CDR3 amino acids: CASSITDQMNTEAFF. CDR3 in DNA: TGTGCCAGTAGTATTACCGATCAGATGAACACTGAAGCTTTCTTT.

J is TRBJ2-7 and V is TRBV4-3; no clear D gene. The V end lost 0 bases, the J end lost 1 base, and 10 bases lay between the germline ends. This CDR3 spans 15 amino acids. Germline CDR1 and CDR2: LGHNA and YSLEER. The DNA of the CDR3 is TGCGCCAGCAGCCAAGATCTAGGACGGTCCTACGAGCAGTACTTC. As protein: CASSQDLGRSYEQYF.

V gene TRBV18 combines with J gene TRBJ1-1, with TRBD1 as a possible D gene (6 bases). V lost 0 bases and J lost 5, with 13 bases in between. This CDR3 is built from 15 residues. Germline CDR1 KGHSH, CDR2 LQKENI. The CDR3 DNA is TGTGCCAGCTCACCACCGCCGGGGGCGGGTACTGAAGCTTTCTTT. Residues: CASSPPPGAGTEAFF. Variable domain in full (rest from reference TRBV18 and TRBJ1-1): NAGVMQNPRHLVRRRGQEARLRCSPMKGHSHVYWYRQLPEEGLKFMVYLQKENIIDESGMPKERFSAEFPKEGPSILRIQQVVRGDSAAYFCASSPPPGAGTEAFFGQGTRLTVV.

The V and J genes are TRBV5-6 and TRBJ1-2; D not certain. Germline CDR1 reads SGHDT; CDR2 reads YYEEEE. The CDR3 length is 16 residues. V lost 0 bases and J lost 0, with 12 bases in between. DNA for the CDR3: TGTGCCAGCAGCTTGGGCCTTACTCAAGCTAACTATGGCTACACCTTC. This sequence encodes CASSLGLTQANYGYTF.

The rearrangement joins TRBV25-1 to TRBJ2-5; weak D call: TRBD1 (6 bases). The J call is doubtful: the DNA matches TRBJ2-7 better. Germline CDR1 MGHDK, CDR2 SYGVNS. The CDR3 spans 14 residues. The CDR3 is CASSGTDRRYEQYF. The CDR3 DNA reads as TGTGCCAGCAGTGGGACAGATCGGCGCTACGAGCAGTACTTC.

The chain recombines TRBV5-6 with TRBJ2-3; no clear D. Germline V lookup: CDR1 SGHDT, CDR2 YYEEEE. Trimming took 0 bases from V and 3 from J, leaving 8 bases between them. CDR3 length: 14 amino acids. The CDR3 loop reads CASSLERPTDTQYF. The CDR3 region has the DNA TGTGCCAGCAGCTTGGAACGACCGACAGATACGCAGTATTTT.

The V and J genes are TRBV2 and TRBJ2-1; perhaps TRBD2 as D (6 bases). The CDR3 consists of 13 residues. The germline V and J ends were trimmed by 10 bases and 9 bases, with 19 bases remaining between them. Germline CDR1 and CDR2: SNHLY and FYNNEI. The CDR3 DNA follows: TGTGCCACCCAGCGGGTAGACGTCGGTGAGCAGTTCTTC. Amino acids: CATQRVDVGEQFF.

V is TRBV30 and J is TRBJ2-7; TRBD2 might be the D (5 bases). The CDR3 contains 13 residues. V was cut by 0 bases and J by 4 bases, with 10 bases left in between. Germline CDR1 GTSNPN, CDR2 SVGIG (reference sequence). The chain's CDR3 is CAWSVLGDYEQYF. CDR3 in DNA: TGTGCCTGGAGTGTACTGGGAGATTACGAGCAGTACTTC.

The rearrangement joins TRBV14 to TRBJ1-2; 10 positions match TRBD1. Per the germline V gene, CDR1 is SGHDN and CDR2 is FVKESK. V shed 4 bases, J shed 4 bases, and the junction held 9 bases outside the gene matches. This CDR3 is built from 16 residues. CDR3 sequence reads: CASSPGPGQGSYGYTF. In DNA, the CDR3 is TGTGCCAGCAGCCCAGGACCGGGACAGGGGAGCTATGGCTACACCTTC.

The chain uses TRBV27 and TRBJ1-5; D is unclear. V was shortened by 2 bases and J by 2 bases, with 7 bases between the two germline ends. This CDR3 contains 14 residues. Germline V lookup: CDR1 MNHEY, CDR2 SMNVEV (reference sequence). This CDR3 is CASSLGQGNQPQHF. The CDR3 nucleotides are TGTGCCAGCAGTTTAGGCCAGGGCAATCAGCCCCAGCATTTT.

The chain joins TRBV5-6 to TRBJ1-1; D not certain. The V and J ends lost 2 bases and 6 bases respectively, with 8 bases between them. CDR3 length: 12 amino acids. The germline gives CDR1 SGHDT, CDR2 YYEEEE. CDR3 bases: TGTGCCAGCAGCTTTAGTGCGGCTGAAGCTTTCTTT. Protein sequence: CASSFSAAEAFF.

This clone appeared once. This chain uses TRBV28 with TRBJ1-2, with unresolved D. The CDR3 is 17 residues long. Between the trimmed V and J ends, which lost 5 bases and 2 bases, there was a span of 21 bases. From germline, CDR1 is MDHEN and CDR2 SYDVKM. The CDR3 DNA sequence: TGTGCCAGCAGTCCCTTCGGGATGGACTCGGGCAACTATGGCTACACCTTC. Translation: CASSPFGMDSGNYGYTF.

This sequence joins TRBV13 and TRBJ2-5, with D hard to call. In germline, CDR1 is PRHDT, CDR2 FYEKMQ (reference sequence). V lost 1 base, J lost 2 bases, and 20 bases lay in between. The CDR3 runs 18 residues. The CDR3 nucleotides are TGTGCCAGCAGCTTAGCCCTGGCGTCCCCCATAGGACAAGAGACCCAGTACTTC. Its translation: CASSLALASPIGQETQYF.

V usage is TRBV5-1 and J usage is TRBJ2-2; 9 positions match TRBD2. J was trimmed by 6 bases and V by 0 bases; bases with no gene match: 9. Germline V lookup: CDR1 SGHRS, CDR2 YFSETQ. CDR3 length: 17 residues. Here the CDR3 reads CASSLVVAGELAGELFF. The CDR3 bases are TGCGCCAGCAGCTTGGTGGTAGCGGGAGAGTTGGCCGGGGAGCTGTTTTTT.

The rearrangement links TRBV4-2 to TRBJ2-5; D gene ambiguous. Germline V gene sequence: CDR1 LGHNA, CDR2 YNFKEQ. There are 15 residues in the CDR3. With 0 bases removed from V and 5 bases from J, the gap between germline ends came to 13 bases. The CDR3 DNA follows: TGTGCCAGCAGCCAAGAAAATTTGGGTTGGGAGACCCAGTACTTC. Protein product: CASSQENLGWETQYF.

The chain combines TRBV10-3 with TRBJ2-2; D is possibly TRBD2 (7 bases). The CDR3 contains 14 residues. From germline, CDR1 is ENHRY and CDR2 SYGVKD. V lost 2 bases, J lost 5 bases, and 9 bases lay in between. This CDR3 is CAISEEGGTGELFF. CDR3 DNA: TGTGCCATCAGTGAGGAGGGGGGGACCGGGGAGCTGTTTTTT.

CDR3 DNA sequence: TGTGCCAGCAGCCAGCTTGGACAGGGGACCAATGAGCAGTTCTTC. Translated: CASSQLGQGTNEQFF. The chain carries TRBV14 and TRBJ2-1; 9 bases are a match to TRBD1. Germline V gives CDR1 SGHDN, CDR2 FVKESK. Trimming took 3 bases from V and 6 from J; bases not matched to a gene: 6. This CDR3 is built from 15 residues.

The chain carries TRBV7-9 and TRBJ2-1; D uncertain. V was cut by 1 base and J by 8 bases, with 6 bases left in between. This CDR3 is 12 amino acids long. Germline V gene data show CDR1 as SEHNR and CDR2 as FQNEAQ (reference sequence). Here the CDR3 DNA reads TGTGCCAGCAGCTTAGTTGGGGATGAGCAGTTCTTC. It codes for CASSLVGDEQFF.

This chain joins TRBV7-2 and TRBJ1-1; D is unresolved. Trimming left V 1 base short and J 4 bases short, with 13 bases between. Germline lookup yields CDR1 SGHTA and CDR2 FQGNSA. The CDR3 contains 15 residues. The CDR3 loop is CASSLDSIIGTEAFF. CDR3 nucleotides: TGTGCCAGCAGCTTAGATTCTATTATTGGCACTGAAGCTTTCTTT.

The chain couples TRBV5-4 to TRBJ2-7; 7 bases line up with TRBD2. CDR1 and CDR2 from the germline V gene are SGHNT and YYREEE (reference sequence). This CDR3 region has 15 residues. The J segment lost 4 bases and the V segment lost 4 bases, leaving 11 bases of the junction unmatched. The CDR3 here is CASSPGLGPGYEQYF. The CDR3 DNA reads TGTGCCAGCAGCCCAGGACTAGGCCCGGGGTACGAGCAGTACTTC.

The CDR3 nucleotides are TGTGCCAGCAGATTATTAGGGGGAAGCAATCAGCCCCAGCATTTT. Translating gives CASRLLGGSNQPQHF. The rearrangement joins TRBV5-5 to TRBJ1-5, with D perhaps TRBD1 (6 bases). The germline CDR1 and CDR2 sequences are SGHKS and YYEKEE (reference sequence). Between the trimmed V and J ends, which lost 5 bases and 1 base, there was a span of 13 bases. The CDR3 has 15 amino acids.

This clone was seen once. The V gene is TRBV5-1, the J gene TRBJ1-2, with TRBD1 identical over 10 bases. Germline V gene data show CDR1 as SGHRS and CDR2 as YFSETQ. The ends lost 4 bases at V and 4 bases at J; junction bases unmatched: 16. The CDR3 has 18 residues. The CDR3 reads CASSDGAPKTGGAYGYTF. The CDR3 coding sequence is TGCGCCAGCAGCGATGGCGCACCCAAGACAGGGGGCGCCTATGGCTACACCTTC. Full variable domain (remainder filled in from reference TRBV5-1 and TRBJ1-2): KAGVTQTPRYLIKTRGQQVTLSCSPISGHRSVSWYQQTPGQGLQFLFEYFSETQRNKGNFPGRFSGRQFSNSRSEMNVSTLELGDSALYLCASSDGAPKTGGAYGYTFGSGTRLTVV.

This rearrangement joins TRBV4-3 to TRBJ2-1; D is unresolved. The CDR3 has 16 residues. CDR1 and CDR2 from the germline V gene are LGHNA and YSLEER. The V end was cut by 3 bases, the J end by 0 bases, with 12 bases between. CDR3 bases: TGCGCCAGCAGCCAGGGTCGGCTCAGCTCCTACAATGAGCAGTTCTTC. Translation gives CASSQGRLSSYNEQFF.

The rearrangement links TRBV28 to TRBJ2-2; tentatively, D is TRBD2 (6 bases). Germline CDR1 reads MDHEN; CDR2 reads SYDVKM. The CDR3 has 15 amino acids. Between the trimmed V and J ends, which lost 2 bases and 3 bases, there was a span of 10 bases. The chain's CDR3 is CASSLGGTYTGELFF. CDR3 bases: TGTGCCAGCAGTTTAGGAGGGACGTACACCGGGGAGCTGTTTTTT.

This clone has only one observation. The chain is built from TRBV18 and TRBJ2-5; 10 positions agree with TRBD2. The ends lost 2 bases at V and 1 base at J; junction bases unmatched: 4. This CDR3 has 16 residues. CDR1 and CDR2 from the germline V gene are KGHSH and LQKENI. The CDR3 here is CASSPSGRAPQETQYF. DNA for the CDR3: TGTGCCAGCTCACCAAGCGGGAGGGCTCCCCAAGAGACCCAGTACTTC.

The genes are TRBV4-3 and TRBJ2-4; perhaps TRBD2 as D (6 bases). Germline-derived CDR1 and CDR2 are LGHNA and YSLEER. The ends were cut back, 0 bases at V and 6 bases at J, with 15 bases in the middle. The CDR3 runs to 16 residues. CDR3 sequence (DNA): TGCGCCAGCAGCCAAGATCTGGAGGGTGTAGGAAACATTCAGTACTTC. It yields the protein CASSQDLEGVGNIQYF.

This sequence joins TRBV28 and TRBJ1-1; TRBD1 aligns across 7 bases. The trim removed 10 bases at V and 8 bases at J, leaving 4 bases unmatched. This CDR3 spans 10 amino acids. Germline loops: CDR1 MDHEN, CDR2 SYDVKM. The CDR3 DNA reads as TGTGCCACCCAGGGGGGGGAAGCTTTCTTT. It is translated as CATQGGEAFF. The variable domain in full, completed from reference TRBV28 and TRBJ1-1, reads DVKVTQSSRYLVKRTGEKVFLECVQDMDHENMFWYRQDPGLGLRLIYFSYDVKMKEKGDIPEGYSVSREKKERFSLILESASTNQTSMYLCATQGGEAFFGQGTRLTVV.

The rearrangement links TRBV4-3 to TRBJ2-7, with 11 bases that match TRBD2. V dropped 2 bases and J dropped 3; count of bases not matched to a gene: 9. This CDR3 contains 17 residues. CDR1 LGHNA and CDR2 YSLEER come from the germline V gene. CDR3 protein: CASSQRSSGLADYEQYF. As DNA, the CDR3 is TGCGCCAGCAGCCAAAGATCATCGGGACTAGCGGACTACGAGCAGTACTTC.

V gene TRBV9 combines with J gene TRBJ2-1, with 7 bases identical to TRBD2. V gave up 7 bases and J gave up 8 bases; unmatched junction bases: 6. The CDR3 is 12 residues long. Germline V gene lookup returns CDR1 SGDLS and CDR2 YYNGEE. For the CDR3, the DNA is TGTGCCAGCGGGCGGGAGTGGGATGAGCAGTTCTTC. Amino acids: CASGREWDEQFF.

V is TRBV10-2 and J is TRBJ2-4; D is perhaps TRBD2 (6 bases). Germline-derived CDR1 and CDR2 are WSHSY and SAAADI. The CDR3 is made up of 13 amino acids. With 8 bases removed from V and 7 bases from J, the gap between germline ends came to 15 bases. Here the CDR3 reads CASFAGGENIQYF. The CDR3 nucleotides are TGCGCCAGCTTTGCCGGCGGGGAGAACATTCAGTACTTC.

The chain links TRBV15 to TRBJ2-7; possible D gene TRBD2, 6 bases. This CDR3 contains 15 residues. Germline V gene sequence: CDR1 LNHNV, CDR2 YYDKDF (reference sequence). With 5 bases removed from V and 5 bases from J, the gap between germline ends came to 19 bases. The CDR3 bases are TGTGCCACCAGCTTGGAGCTTGGCGGGGAGGACGAGCAGTACTTC. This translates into CATSLELGGEDEQYF.